Presented here are 20 T cell receptor beta chains from one specimen sequenced in a study of cytomegalovirus exposure and HLA in healthy donors. Vbeta (60) and Jbeta (13) primers were used in the PCR. TCRdb's table, derived via immunoSEQ multiplex PCR, lists solely in-frame clones and lacks some. Of about 120,000 clones listed, around two thirds are singletons. Sequencing was carried out using PBMCs. All receptors come from a woman aged 35 to 49 in good health and CMV-seropositive.

The chain recombines TRBV7-9 with TRBJ2-1, with 11 bases lining up with TRBD2. Trimming removed 5 bases from V and 8 bases from J; junction bases left unmatched: 5. The CDR3 consists of 14 residues. Germline loops: CDR1 SEHNR, CDR2 FQNEAQ (reference sequence). The CDR3, as DNA: TGTGCCAGCAGCGGTAGCGGGAGGGCCTATGAGCAGTTCTTC. Protein: CASSGSGRAYEQFF.

This clone was seen only a few times. J is TRBJ1-2 and V is TRBV5-4; D is possibly TRBD1 (5 bases). Germline V gene data show CDR1 as SGHNT and CDR2 as YYREEE (reference sequence). Trimming left V 4 bases short and J 4 bases short, with 17 bases between. CDR3 length equals 15 residues. CDR3 DNA: TGTGCCAGCAGCCTGAGGACACCCCTTAGCTATGGCTACACCTTC. Its protein product is CASSLRTPLSYGYTF.

The chain recombines TRBV7-2 with TRBJ2-1, with D possibly matching TRBD2 (5 bases). There are 14 residues in the CDR3. Germline CDR1 is SGHTA and CDR2 is FQGNSA. V was trimmed by 6 bases and J by 5 bases, leaving 14 bases between them. DNA of the CDR3: TGTGCCAGCAGGGACCCCGGGATCGACAATGAGCAGTTCTTC. Translating gives CASRDPGIDNEQFF.

This chain connects TRBV18 to TRBJ2-3; TRBD2 agrees at 12 bases. V shed 1 base, J shed 3 bases, and the junction held 2 bases outside the gene matches. Germline CDR1 and CDR2: KGHSH and LQKENI. CDR3 length equals 16 residues. As DNA, the CDR3 is TGTGCCAGCTCACCACGAGGACTAGCGGGAACAGATACGCAGTATTTT. It codes for CASSPRGLAGTDTQYF.

This clone was recorded a few times. V is TRBV5-4 and J is TRBJ2-2, with a possible D match to TRBD1 (5 bases). The CDR3 runs 15 residues. Trimming took off 8 bases at V and 4 bases at J, with 18 bases between the two ends. Germline V gene sequence: CDR1 SGHNT, CDR2 YYREEE (reference sequence). CDR3 nucleotide sequence: TGTGCCAGTTCCCCAGGGTGGGGCGTCACCGGGGAGCTGTTTTTT. As protein: CASSPGWGVTGELFF. Together with reference TRBV5-4 and TRBJ2-2, the CDR3 gives the full variable domain: ETGVTQSPTHLIKTRGQQVTLRCSSQSGHNTVSWYQQALGQGPQFIFQYYREEENGRGNFPPRFSGLQFPNYSSELNVNALELDDSALYLCASSPGWGVTGELFFGEGSRLTVL.

CDR3 nucleotide sequence: TGTGCCAGCAGGCCCCGGGGAGGGGGGATTGAGCAGTACTTC. Its protein product is CASRPRGGGIEQYF. The chain links TRBV27 to TRBJ2-7; a possible D gene is TRBD2 (7 bases). CDR3 length: 14 residues. Germline V gives CDR1 MNHEY, CDR2 SMNVEV (reference sequence). Trimming took 6 bases from V and 7 from J, leaving 19 bases between them.

The CDR3 region is CASSRSSGRDTGELFF. The CDR3 DNA sequence: TGCGCCAGCAGTCGTTCTAGCGGGAGGGACACCGGGGAGCTGTTTTTT. The chain couples TRBV4-1 to TRBJ2-2, with TRBD2 matching 12 bases. Germline trimming cut 6 bases from V and 3 bases from J; bases unmatched to any gene: 5. The CDR3 is 16 residues long. Germline V gene data show CDR1 as MGHRA and CDR2 as YSYEKL.

As for this clone: Sequence at one end of the junction differs from germline and may be a read error. This sequence joins TRBV2 and TRBJ2-7, with D possibly being TRBD1 (6 bases). Germline V lookup: CDR1 SNHLY, CDR2 FYNNEI. The CDR3 runs to 15 residues. Here the CDR3 reads CTSSEFLGTIYEQYF. Written as DNA, the CDR3 is TGTACCAGCAGTGAATTTTTAGGGACAATCTACGAGCAGTACTTC.

J is TRBJ2-7 and V is TRBV5-1; D unresolved. This CDR3 contains 13 residues. Trimming shortened V by 0 bases and J by 7 bases, and 11 bases separated the two germline ends. Germline CDR1 SGHRS, CDR2 YFSETQ. CDR3 sequence: CASSLELEREQYF. CDR3 DNA sequence: TGCGCCAGCAGCTTGGAGTTGGAGAGGGAGCAGTACTTC.

The gene calls are TRBV7-3 and TRBJ2-1; TRBD2 matches at 7 bases. The CDR3 totals 12 residues. Germline trimming cut 5 bases from V and 7 bases from J; bases unmatched to any gene: 2. CDR1 and CDR2 (germline): SGHTA, FQGTGA. CDR3 sequence reads: CASSAGGNEQFF. The DNA of the CDR3 is TGTGCCAGCAGCGCCGGGGGGAATGAGCAGTTCTTC. The whole variable domain, remainder taken from reference TRBV7-3 and TRBJ2-1, is GAGVSQTPSNKVTEKGKYVELRCDPISGHTALYWYRQSLGQGPEFLIYFQGTGAADDSGLPNDRFFAVRPEGSVSTLKIQRTERGDSAVYLCASSAGGNEQFFGPGTRLTVL.

The rearrangement links TRBV5-4 to TRBJ1-2, with 11 nucleotides matching TRBD1. Germline assignment: CDR1 SGHNT and CDR2 YYREEE (reference sequence). V dropped 4 bases and J dropped 4; count of bases not matched to a gene: 6. The CDR3 is made up of 15 amino acids. This CDR3 reads CASSQDRGLIYGYTF. The CDR3 coding sequence is TGTGCCAGCAGCCAGGACAGGGGGCTCATCTATGGCTACACCTTC. Full variable domain (outside the CDR3, taken from reference TRBV5-4 and TRBJ1-2): ETGVTQSPTHLIKTRGQQVTLRCSSQSGHNTVSWYQQALGQGPQFIFQYYREEENGRGNFPPRFSGLQFPNYSSELNVNALELDDSALYLCASSQDRGLIYGYTFGSGTRLTVV.

The chain has TRBV7-2 and TRBJ2-7; tentatively, D is TRBD2 (5 bases). The CDR3 length is 15 residues. The germline gives CDR1 SGHTA, CDR2 FQGNSA. The V end lost 1 base, the J end lost 4 bases, and 14 bases lay between the germline ends. The CDR3 sequence is CASSLVGGGAYEQYF. CDR3 DNA: TGTGCCAGCAGCTTAGTCGGAGGAGGAGCATACGAGCAGTACTTC.

About this clone itself: Because the CDR3 is missing its conserved closing phenylalanine or tryptophan, this is likely a read error. The chain uses TRBV27 and TRBJ2-7, with 7 bases aligning to TRBD2. This CDR3 spans 15 amino acids. The germline gives CDR1 MNHEY, CDR2 SMNVEV (reference sequence). The ends lost 2 bases at V and 4 bases at J; junction bases unmatched: 8. This CDR3 is CASSLDASGWYEQYL. In DNA form, the CDR3 reads TGTGCCAGCAGTTTAGATGCTAGCGGTTGGTACGAGCAGTACCTC.

The gene calls are TRBV5-1 and TRBJ2-2, with TRBD1 matching over 10 bases. Germline trimming cut 2 bases from V and 4 bases from J; bases unmatched to any gene: 2. The V gene's germline CDR1 is SGHRS and CDR2 YFSETQ. The length of the CDR3 is 15 residues. CDR3 nucleotides: TGCGCCAGCAGCTTATGGACAGGGGGCACCGGGGAGCTGTTTTTT. It translates to CASSLWTGGTGELFF.

J is TRBJ1-5 and V is TRBV28, with D unresolved. The CDR3 covers 16 residues. CDR1 is MDHEN, CDR2 SYDVKM, per germline. Trimming took off 2 bases at V and 5 bases at J, with 16 bases between the two ends. The CDR3 is CASSLRGPFLHQPQHF. CDR3 in DNA: TGTGCCAGCAGTTTAAGAGGCCCATTCCTTCATCAGCCCCAGCATTTT.

CDR3 sequence (DNA): TGTGCCAGCAGGACTAGCGGGATCGTCGATGAGCAGTTCTTC. Amino acids: CASRTSGIVDEQFF. The genes are TRBV6-1 and TRBJ2-1; TRBD2 aligns across 11 bases. Germline-derived CDR1 and CDR2 are MNHNS and SASEGT. Unmatched junction bases numbered 6, after V lost 6 bases and J lost 8 bases. The CDR3 length is 14 residues.

As DNA, the CDR3 is TGCGCCAGCAGCTTGACGTCTTCGGGGAACACTGAAGCTTTCTTT. It yields the protein CASSLTSSGNTEAFF. The V gene is TRBV5-1, the J gene TRBJ1-1; D not certain. The CDR3 runs to 15 residues. With 1 base removed from V and 1 base from J, the gap between germline ends came to 11 bases. Germline V CDR1 and CDR2: SGHRS, YFSETQ. Full variable domain (outside the CDR3, taken from reference TRBV5-1 and TRBJ1-1): KAGVTQTPRYLIKTRGQQVTLSCSPISGHRSVSWYQQTPGQGLQFLFEYFSETQRNKGNFPGRFSGRQFSNSRSEMNVSTLELGDSALYLCASSLTSSGNTEAFFGQGTRLTVV.

The chain links TRBV7-3 to TRBJ1-1, with TRBD1 as a possible D gene (5 bases). CDR3 length equals 13 residues. In germline, CDR1 is SGHTA, CDR2 FQGTGA. Trimming took off 6 bases at V and 5 bases at J, with 13 bases between the two ends. The CDR3 bases are TGTGCCAGCAGTTCTCTGGGGGGGACTGAAGCTTTCTTT. It encodes CASSSLGGTEAFF.

The gene calls are TRBV11-2 and TRBJ2-5; no clear D gene. The CDR3 spans 13 residues. Deletions cut 5 bases from V and 3 bases from J, with 10 bases between. Germline CDR1 is SGHAT and CDR2 is FQNNGV. The CDR3 DNA reads TGTGCCAGCAGCCAAAGTACAGAAGAGACCCAGTACTTC. Translated: CASSQSTEETQYF.

The table lists this clone with a few counts. The V call is TRBV7-2, the J call TRBJ2-5, with D hard to call. The J call is in doubt because the DNA end fits TRBJ2-7 better. The CDR3 has 11 amino acids. The germline gives CDR1 SGHTA, CDR2 FQGNSA. For the CDR3, the DNA is TGTGCCAGCAGCTTAAGCTACGAGCAGTACTTC. This gives the protein CASSLSYEQYF.